The clone carrying this T cell receptor (gamma chain) was detected a few times. Its antigen is not identified. Germline lookup yields CDR1 VTNTFY and CDR2 YDVSTARD (reference sequence). The CDR3 has 13 residues. V lost 1 base and J lost 5; bases outside the gene matches: 5. The sample belongs to a study of Vδ1+ human thymocytes. Whole-study results and caveats: Unlike peripheral blood Vdelta1+ controls, thymic delta-chain sequences included around 21% Vdelta2 and few Vdelta3. Thymic TRG and TRD repertoires appeared highly polyclonal.

Extracted RNA was reverse transcribed into cDNA. Pooled V-gene forward primers with one constant-region reverse primer generated the CDR3 amplicons by multiplex PCR. TCRdb made new clone calls on the multiplex PCR reads using CATT. The sample has 9,000 to 13,000 gamma-chain clones, roughly 45% seen once; the top ten hold roughly 2%. Thymocytes were sorted as CD3+ TCRVdelta1+ TCRVdelta2- after alphabeta T cell depletion. Purity of the sorted Vdelta1+ thymocytes ranged from roughly 97% to 99.6%. Sequenced material: Vdelta1+ gamma-delta thymocytes from the thymus. Documented subset: FACS-sorted CD3+ TCRalphabeta- TCRVdelta1+ TCRVdelta2- thymocytes. This rearrangement joins TRGV3 to TRGJ1 or TRGJ2. This TCR was sampled from a boy younger than two who had congenital heart surgery. In nucleotides, the CDR3 is TGTGCCACCTGGGACAGATGGAATTATAAGAAACTCTTT. Translating it yields CATWDRWNYKKLF.